Each of the 10 T cell receptor beta chains below was sequenced from the same sample in a study of blood T cell repertoires in COVID-19. Profiled with immunoSEQ multiplex PCR; TCRdb holds only in-frame clones, not every one. The profile shows 53,000 or so clones, 60% to 80% of them singletons. Material for sequencing was peripheral blood. The receptors come from a man aged 70-80 years with active or convalescent COVID-19.

The V and J genes are TRBV9 and TRBJ2-1, with 7 bases fitting TRBD2. Germline V gene lookup returns CDR1 SGDLS and CDR2 YYNGEE. V was clipped by 3 bases and J by 6 bases; unmatched bases: 9. This CDR3 spans 15 amino acids. In nucleotides, the CDR3 is TGTGCCAGCAGCGCGCGGGGGTCAATCGTCAATGAGCAGTTCTTC. It yields the protein CASSARGSIVNEQFF.

This clone was picked up one time. The rearrangement joins TRBV24-1 to TRBJ1-2; 9 nucleotides align to TRBD1. In germline, CDR1 is KGHDR, CDR2 SFDVKD. This CDR3 comprises 14 residues. Trimming took 4 bases from V and 5 from J; bases not matched to a gene: 4. In nucleotides, the CDR3 is TGTGCCACCAGTGAGTCCGACAGGGGGTATGGCTACACCTTC. Protein sequence: CATSESDRGYGYTF.

The chain combines TRBV6-5 with TRBJ2-7; 9 positions agree with TRBD2. This CDR3 region has 14 residues. CDR1 is MNHEY and CDR2 is SVGAGI in the germline V gene. Trimming took 5 bases from V and 4 from J; bases not matched to a gene: 6. Here the CDR3 DNA reads TGTGCCAGCAGTCCCGGACTAGCGAGATACGAGCAGTACTTC. Amino acid sequence: CASSPGLARYEQYF.

The chain has TRBV6-5 and TRBJ1-3; D may be TRBD1 (5 bases). Germline V CDR1 and CDR2: MNHEY, SVGAGI. V was cut by 4 bases and J by 4 bases, with 17 bases left in between. The CDR3 is made up of 16 amino acids. The CDR3 region is CASSSAGMGLGNTIYF. The DNA of the CDR3 is TGTGCCAGCAGTTCCGCGGGGATGGGGCTCGGAAACACCATATATTTT.

The CDR3 reads CASSGGAGYEQYF. The CDR3 DNA is TGTGCCAGCAGTGGCGGGGCAGGCTACGAGCAGTACTTC. The gene calls are TRBV2 and TRBJ2-7, with D perhaps matching TRBD2 (6 bases). V was trimmed by 4 bases and J by 3 bases, leaving 10 bases between them. The CDR3 has 13 amino acids. Germline V gene data show CDR1 as SNHLY and CDR2 as FYNNEI.

The J gene is TRBJ1-6, the V gene TRBV19, with TRBD1 matching 8 bases. Unmatched junction bases numbered 3, after V lost 6 bases and J lost 5 bases. Germline V gives CDR1 LNHDA, CDR2 SQIVND (reference sequence). CDR3 length: 14 residues. CDR3 nucleotide sequence: TGTGCCAGTAGGGGGACAGGAGATAATTCACCCCTCCACTTT. Amino acid sequence: CASRGTGDNSPLHF.

This clone has only one observation. The chain employs TRBV7-8 and TRBJ1-3; unclear D gene. The CDR3 sequence is 17 residues long. Trimming shortened V by 4 bases and J by 4 bases, and 20 bases separated the two germline ends. In germline, CDR1 is SGHVS, CDR2 FQNEAQ. The CDR3 loop reads CASSSNLGSPTGNTIYF. In DNA, the CDR3 is TGTGCCAGCAGCTCAAACCTTGGCTCACCCACAGGAAACACCATATATTTT.

This clone was detected only a few times. The chain uses TRBV5-4 and TRBJ1-6, with D maybe TRBD1 (6 bases). V was clipped by 6 bases and J by 5 bases, with 15 bases between them. The CDR3 spans 15 residues. Germline lookup yields CDR1 SGHNT and CDR2 YYREEE (reference sequence). This chain's CDR3 is CASNLGRGNNSPLHF. The CDR3 DNA reads TGTGCCAGCAACCTGGGCAGGGGTAATAATTCACCCCTCCACTTT. Supplemented by reference TRBV5-4 and TRBJ1-6, the full variable domain reads ETGVTQSPTHLIKTRGQQVTLRCSSQSGHNTVSWYQQALGQGPQFIFQYYREEENGRGNFPPRFSGLQFPNYSSELNVNALELDDSALYLCASNLGRGNNSPLHFGNGTRLTVT.

V gene TRBV20-1 combines with J gene TRBJ2-1; D gene unclear. With 6 bases removed from V and 6 bases from J, the gap between germline ends came to 6 bases. The germline gives CDR1 DFQATT, CDR2 SNEGSKA (reference sequence). This CDR3 has 10 residues. CDR3 sequence reads: CSAGRNEQFF. CDR3 in DNA: TGCAGTGCCGGTCGCAATGAGCAGTTCTTC.

This chain connects TRBV6-5 to TRBJ1-2, with D possibly being TRBD1 (6 bases). Germline V lookup: CDR1 MNHEY, CDR2 SVGAGI. CDR3 length equals 13 residues. V was cut by 5 bases and J by 7 bases, with 14 bases left in between. The CDR3 DNA reads as TGTGCCAGCAGTCCCCAACAGGGTACTGGCTACACCTTC. Its protein product is CASSPQQGTGYTF.